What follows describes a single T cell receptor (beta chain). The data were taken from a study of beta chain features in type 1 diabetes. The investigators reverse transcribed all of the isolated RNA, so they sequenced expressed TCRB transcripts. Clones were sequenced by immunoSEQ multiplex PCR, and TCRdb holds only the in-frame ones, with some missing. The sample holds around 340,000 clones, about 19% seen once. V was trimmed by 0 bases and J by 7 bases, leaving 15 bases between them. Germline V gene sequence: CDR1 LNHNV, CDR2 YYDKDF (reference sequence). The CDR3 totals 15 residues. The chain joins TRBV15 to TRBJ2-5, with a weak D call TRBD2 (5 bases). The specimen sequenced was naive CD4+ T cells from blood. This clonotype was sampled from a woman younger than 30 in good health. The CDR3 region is CATSRDGGRVGTQYF. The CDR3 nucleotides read TGTGCCACCAGCAGAGATGGCGGGCGGGTCGGGACCCAGTACTTC.